This TCR beta chain was recovered during a study of blood T cell repertoires in COVID-19. The wider study: Sources were T cells, B-cell-depleted T cells, or PBMCs; the material itself was cDNA or gDNA.

Germline CDR1 is SGHDT and CDR2 is YYEEEE. The CDR3 length is 19 residues. Trimming stripped 0 bases from V and 0 bases from J, with 16 bases between. The assay was immunoSEQ multiplex PCR, and TCRdb's table has in-frame clones only and misses some. The sample lists 150,000 to 200,000 clones, around nine tenths occurring once. Sequencing was performed on peripheral blood. J is TRBJ2-6 and V is TRBV5-6; D perhaps matches TRBD2 (5 bases). The sequence derives from a human donor in a cohort sampled during active COVID-19. The CDR3 sequence is CASSLAEGLGYSGANVLTF. The DNA for the CDR3 is TGTGCCAGCAGCTTGGCCGAGGGATTAGGGTACTCTGGGGCCAACGTCCTGACTTTC. The full variable domain, rest sourced from reference TRBV5-6 and TRBJ2-6, is DAGVTQSPTHLIKTRGQQVTLRCSPKSGHDTVSWYQQALGQGPQFIFQYYEEEERQRGNFPDRFSGHQFPNYSSELNVNALLLGDSALYLCASSLAEGLGYSGANVLTFGAGSRLTVL.